This TCR beta chain was retrieved from a study of shared T cell receptors in the human thymus. Data came from immunoSEQ multiplex PCR; TCRdb stores just in-frame clones and leaves some out. This table has 600,000 to 900,000 clones, 70% to 90% appearing once. The sample holds one count of this clone. V lost 6 bases and J lost 10, with 15 bases in between. The CDR3 runs 12 residues. CDR1 and CDR2 from the germline V gene are MNHEY and SMNVEV (reference sequence). The sample was also reused in another study, on human thymus T cells. This second report adds: Donation was from healthy Finnish infants who were having corrective surgery that addressed congenital heart defects. Resections from corrective heart surgery provided thymus tissue. Blood and thymic repertoires both appeared biased in V and J gene usage. Highly overlapping thymic repertoires in unrelated individuals were reported by related research.

The chain couples TRBV27 to TRBJ1-1; D is undetermined. Sequenced sample: thymocytes. This TCR derives from a girl under three years old with a congenital heart defect. The CDR3 loop reads CASRRPGERAFF. DNA of the CDR3: TGTGCCAGCAGGCGCCCCGGGGAGCGAGCTTTCTTT.